A single TCR beta chain is shown here with its context. It has no known antigen specificity. It has no much larger one-base neighbor in the sample; base qualities were not kept. The data belong to a study of blood T cell repertoires in COVID-19 (dated by TCRdb to 2019 to 2021). Background on the whole study: Samples from collaborators originated in the United States, Italy and Spain and spanned both the acute and convalescent phases of COVID-19. The material from the prospective study consisted of cDNA or gDNA derived from T cells, B-cell-depleted T cells, or PBMCs. The dataset comprised deeply sampled blood TCRbeta repertoires from subjects exposed to, actively infected with, or recovered from COVID-19. The repertoires were released in a freely available public database meant as a resource for research on the immune response to SARS-CoV-2. The samples were drawn from the first 160 participants of the ongoing ImmuneRACE study and from roughly 1,300 subjects provided by 6 global collaborators. The sample metadata nearly always contained a de-identified subject ID, COVID-19 status, age in years and sex. Where available, HLA class I and class II types were obtained from metadata supplied by the sample provider rather than from assay-based typing.

TCRbeta CDR3 regions were amplified from genomic DNA using the immunoSEQ Assay, a bias-controlled multiplex PCR. The authors' pipeline ran thus. The number of nucleated cells in each sample was estimated by amplification of reference gene primers within the assay. To quantify the absolute abundance of each unique TCRbeta CDR3 rearrangement, sequence reads were collapsed and filtered. For each sample, productive Simpson clonality was calculated as the square root of Simpson's diversity index across productive rearrangements. Imported from immuneACCESS, the table was reduced by TCRdb to in-frame sequences with V and J called. These copies leave out some clones; in studies compared against another copy, an unresolved V gene accounts for under half, and the cause of the remainder is not known. V and J calls and clone size follow that table, whereas D and trimming were derived from the DNA. The sample table lists about 54,000 clones, roughly nine tenths of them with a count of one. Of the sample, about 7% falls within the top ten clones.

Via the germline V gene (reference sequence), CDR1 is GTSNPN and CDR2 SVGIG. CDR3 length: 15 amino acids, cysteine to phenylalanine. Kept here is only the CDR3 DNA, which spans 45 bases and is read in frame from base 1. V is cut by 5 bases and J by 3 bases, and the space between the germline ends is 19 bases. Collaborating institutions collected whole blood in K2EDTA tubes following their own protocols. Collaborator samples were shipped for TCRbeta analysis as frozen whole blood, isolated PBMCs, or DNA extracted from either sample type. What the authors observed across the whole study: The amount of clinical and demographic metadata varied by source and participant and was provided uncurated.

This receptor was identified in a woman in her sixties or seventies with active or convalescent COVID-19. This receptor chain uses TRBV30 and TRBJ1-1; TRBD1 is perhaps the D gene, given 6 matching bases. Sequencing input: peripheral blood. The CDR3 corresponds to CAWDHGDISYTEAFF. The sequenced DNA: TGTGCCTGGGACCACGGGGACATTTCTTACACTGAAGCTTTCTTT.